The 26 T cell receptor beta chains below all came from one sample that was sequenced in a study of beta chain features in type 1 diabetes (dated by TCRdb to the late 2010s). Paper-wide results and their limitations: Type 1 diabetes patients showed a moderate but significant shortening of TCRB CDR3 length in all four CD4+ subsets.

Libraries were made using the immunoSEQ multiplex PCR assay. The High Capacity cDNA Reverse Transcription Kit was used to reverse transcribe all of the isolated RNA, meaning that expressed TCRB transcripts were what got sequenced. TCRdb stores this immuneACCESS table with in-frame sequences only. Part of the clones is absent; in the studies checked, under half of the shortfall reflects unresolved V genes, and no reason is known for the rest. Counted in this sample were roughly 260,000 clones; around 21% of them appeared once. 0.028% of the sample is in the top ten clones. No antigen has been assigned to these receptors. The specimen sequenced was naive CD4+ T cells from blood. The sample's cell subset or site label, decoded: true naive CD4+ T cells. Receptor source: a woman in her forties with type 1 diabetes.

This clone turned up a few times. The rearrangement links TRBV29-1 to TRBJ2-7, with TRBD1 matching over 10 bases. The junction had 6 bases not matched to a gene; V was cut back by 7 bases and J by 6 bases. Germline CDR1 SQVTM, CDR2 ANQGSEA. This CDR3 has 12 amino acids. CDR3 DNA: TGCAGCGGACAGGGGGCTGGCCTCGAGCAGTACTTC. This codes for CSGQGAGLEQYF.

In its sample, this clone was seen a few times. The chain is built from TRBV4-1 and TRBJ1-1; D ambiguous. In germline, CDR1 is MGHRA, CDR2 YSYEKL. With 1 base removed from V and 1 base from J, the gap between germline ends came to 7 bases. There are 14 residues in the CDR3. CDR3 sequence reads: CASSQVEGNTEAFF. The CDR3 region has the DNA TGCGCCAGCAGCCAAGTTGAGGGGAACACTGAAGCTTTCTTT.

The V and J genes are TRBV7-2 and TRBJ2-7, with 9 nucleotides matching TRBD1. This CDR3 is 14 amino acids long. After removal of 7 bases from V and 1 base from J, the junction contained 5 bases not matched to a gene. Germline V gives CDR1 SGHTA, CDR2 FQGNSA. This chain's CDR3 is CASNRDRASYEQYF. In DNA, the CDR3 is TGTGCCAGCAACCGGGACAGGGCTTCCTACGAGCAGTACTTC.

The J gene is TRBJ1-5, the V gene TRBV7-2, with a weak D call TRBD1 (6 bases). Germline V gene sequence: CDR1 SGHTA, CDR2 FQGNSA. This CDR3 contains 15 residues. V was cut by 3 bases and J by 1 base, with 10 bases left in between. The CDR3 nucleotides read TGTGCCAGCAGCTTCACCGGGACAAGCAATCAGCCCCAGCATTTT. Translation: CASSFTGTSNQPQHF.

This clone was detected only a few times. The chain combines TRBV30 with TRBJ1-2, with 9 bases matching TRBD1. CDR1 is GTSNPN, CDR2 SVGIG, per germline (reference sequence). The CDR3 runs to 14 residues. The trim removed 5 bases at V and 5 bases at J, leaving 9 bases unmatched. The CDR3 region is CAWAPQGAKYGYTF. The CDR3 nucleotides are TGTGCCTGGGCCCCACAGGGGGCGAAGTATGGCTACACCTTC.

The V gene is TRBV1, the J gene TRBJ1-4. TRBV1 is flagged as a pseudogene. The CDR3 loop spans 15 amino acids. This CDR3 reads CTSSQDQGGNEKLFF. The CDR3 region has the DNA TGCACCAGCAGCCAAGATCAGGGAGGGAATGAAAAACTGTTTTTT.

The CDR3 DNA reads as TGTGCCAGCAGTCCCCCTGCCAGGTTAGTAGAGGGGGCCAACGTCCTGACTTTC. Amino acids: CASSPPARLVEGANVLTF. This rearrangement joins TRBV7-9 to TRBJ2-6, with D unresolved. The CDR3 is 18 amino acids. Looked up from germline, CDR1 is SEHNR and CDR2 is FQNEAQ (reference sequence). Trimming left V 6 bases short and J 4 bases short, with 22 bases between. Combining the CDR3 with reference TRBV7-9 and TRBJ2-6 gives the whole variable domain DTGVSQNPRHKITKRGQNVTFRCDPISEHNRLYWYRQTLGQGPEFLTYFQNEAQLEKSRLLSDRFSAERPKGSFSTLEIQRTEQGDSAMYLCASSPPARLVEGANVLTFGAGSRLTVL.

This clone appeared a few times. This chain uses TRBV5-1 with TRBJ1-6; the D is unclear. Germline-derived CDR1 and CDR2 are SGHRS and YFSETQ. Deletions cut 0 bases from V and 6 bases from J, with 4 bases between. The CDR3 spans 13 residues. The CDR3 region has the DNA TGCGCCAGCAGCTTGGTGGCTAATTCACCCCTCCACTTT. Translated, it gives CASSLVANSPLHF.

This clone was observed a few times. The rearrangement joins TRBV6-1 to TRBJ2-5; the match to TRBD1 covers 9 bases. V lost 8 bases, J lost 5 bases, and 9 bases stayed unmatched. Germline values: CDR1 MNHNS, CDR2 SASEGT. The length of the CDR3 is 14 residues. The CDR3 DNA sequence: TGTGCCAGCTCAACCGGGACAGGGAGGGAGACCCAGTACTTC. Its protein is CASSTGTGRETQYF.

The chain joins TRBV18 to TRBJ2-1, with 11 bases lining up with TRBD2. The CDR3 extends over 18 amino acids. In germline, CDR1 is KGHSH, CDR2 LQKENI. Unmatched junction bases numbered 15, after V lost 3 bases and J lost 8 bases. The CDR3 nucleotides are TGTGCCAGCTCACCGGGAACCTTTAGCGGGGGGGCAATGGATGAGCAGTTCTTC. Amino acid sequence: CASSPGTFSGGAMDEQFF.

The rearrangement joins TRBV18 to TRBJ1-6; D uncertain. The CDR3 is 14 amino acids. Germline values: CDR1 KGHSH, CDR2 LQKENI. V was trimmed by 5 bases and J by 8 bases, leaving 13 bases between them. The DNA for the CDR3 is TGTGCCAGCTCAATTGCCGGGGTGGATTCACCCCTCCACTTT. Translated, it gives CASSIAGVDSPLHF.

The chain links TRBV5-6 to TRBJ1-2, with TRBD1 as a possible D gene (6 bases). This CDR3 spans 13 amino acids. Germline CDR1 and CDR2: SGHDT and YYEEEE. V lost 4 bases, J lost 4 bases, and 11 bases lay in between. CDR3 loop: CASSRQDSYGYTF. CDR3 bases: TGTGCCAGCAGCAGACAGGACTCCTATGGCTACACCTTC.

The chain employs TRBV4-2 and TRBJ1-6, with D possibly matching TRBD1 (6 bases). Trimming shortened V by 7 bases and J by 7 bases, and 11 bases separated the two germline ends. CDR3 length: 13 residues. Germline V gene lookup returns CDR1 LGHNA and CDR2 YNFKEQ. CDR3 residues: CASTPRGNSPLHF. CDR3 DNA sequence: TGTGCCAGCACCCCGAGGGGGAATTCACCCCTCCACTTT.

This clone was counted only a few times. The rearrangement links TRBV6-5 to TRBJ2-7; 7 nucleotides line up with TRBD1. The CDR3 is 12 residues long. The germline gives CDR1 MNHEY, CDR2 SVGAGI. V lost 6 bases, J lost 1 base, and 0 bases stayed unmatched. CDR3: CASRTGSYEQYF. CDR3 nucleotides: TGTGCCAGCAGGACAGGGTCCTACGAGCAGTACTTC.

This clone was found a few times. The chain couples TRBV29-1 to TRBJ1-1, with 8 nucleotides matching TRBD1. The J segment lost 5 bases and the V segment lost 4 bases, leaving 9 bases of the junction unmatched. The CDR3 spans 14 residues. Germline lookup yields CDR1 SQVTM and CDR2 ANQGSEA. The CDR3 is CSVGTSTGGTEAFF. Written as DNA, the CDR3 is TGCAGCGTTGGCACTTCAACAGGGGGGACTGAAGCTTTCTTT. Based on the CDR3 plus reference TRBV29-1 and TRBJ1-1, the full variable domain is SAVISQKPSRDICQRGTSLTIQCQVDSQVTMMFWYRQQPGQSLTLIATANQGSEATYESGFVIDKFPISRPNLTFSTLTVSNMSPEDSSIYLCSVGTSTGGTEAFFGQGTRLTVV.

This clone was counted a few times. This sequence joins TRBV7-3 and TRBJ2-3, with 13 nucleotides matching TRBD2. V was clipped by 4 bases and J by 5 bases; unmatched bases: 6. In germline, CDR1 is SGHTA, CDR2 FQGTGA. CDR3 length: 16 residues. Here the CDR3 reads CASSSLLAGGLDTQYF. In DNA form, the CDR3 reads TGTGCCAGCAGCTCTCTACTAGCGGGAGGGCTAGATACGCAGTATTTT.

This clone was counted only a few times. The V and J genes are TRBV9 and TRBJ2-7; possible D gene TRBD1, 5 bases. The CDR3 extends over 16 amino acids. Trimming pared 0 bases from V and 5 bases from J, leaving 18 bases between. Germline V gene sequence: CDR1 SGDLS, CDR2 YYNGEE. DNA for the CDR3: TGTGCCAGCAGCGTAGCTATAACAGACCCAGGGAACGAGCAGTACTTC. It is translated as CASSVAITDPGNEQYF.

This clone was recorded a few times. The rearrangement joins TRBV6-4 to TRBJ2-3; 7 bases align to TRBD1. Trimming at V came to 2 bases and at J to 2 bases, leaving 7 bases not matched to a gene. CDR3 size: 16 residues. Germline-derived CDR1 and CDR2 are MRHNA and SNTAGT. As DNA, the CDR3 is TGTGCCAGCAGTGACAGCCGGGACAGTTACACAGATACGCAGTATTTT. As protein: CASSDSRDSYTDTQYF.

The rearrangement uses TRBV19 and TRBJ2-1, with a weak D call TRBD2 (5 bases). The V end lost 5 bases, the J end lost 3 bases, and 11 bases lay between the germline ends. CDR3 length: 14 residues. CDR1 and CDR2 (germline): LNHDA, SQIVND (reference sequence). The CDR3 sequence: CASSPQRDYNEQFF. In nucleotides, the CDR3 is TGTGCCAGTAGTCCTCAGAGGGACTACAATGAGCAGTTCTTC.

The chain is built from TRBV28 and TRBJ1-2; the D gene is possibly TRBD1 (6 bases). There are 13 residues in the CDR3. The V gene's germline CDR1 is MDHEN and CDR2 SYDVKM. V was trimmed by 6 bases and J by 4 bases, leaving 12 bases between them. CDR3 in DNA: TGTGCCAGCAGGCCTCAGGGGAGCTATGGCTACACCTTC. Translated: CASRPQGSYGYTF.

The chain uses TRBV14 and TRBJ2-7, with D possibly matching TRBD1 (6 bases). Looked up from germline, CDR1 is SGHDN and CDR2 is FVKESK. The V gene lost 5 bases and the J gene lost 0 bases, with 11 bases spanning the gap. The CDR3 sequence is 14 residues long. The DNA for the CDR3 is TGTGCCAGCAGCTGGGGACACCCCTCCTACGAGCAGTACTTC. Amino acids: CASSWGHPSYEQYF.

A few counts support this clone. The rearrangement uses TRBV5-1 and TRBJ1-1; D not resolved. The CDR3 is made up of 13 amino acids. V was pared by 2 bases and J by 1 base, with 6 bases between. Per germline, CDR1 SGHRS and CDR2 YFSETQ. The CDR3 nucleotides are TGCGCCAGCAGCTTAATAGAGAACACTGAAGCTTTCTTT. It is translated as CASSLIENTEAFF.

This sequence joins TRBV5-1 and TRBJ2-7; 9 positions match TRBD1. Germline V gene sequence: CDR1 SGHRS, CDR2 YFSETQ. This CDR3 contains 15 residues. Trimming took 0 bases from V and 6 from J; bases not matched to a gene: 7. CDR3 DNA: TGCGCCAGCAGCTTGGACGGGACAGGGTCGTCCGAGCAGTACTTC. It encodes CASSLDGTGSSEQYF. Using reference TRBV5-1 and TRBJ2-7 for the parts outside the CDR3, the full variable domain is KAGVTQTPRYLIKTRGQQVTLSCSPISGHRSVSWYQQTPGQGLQFLFEYFSETQRNKGNFPGRFSGRQFSNSRSEMNVSTLELGDSALYLCASSLDGTGSSEQYFGPGTRLTVT.

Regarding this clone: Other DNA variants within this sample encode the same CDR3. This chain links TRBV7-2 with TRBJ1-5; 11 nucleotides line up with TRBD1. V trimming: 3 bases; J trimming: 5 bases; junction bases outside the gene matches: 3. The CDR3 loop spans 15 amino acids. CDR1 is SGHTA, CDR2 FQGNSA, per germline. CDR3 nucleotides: TGTGCCAGCAGCTTCGGGACAGGGGGTGATCAGCCCCAGCATTTT. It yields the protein CASSFGTGGDQPQHF.

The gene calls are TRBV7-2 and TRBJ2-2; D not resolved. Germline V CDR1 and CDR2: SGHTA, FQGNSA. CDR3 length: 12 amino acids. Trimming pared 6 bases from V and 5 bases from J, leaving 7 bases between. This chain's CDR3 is CASRMRTGELFF. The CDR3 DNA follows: TGTGCCAGCAGGATGAGGACCGGGGAGCTGTTTTTT. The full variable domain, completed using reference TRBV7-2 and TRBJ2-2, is GAGVSQSPSNKVTEKGKDVELRCDPISGHTALYWYRQSLGQGLEFLIYFQGNSAPDKSGLPSDRFSAERTGGSVSTLTIQRTQQEDSAVYLCASRMRTGELFFGEGSRLTVL.

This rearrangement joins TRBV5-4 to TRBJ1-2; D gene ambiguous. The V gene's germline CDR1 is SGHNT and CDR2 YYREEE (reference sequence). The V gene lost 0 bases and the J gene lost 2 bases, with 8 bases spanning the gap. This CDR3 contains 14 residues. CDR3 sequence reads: CASSLEPENYGYTF. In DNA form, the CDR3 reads TGTGCCAGCAGCTTGGAGCCTGAGAACTATGGCTACACCTTC.